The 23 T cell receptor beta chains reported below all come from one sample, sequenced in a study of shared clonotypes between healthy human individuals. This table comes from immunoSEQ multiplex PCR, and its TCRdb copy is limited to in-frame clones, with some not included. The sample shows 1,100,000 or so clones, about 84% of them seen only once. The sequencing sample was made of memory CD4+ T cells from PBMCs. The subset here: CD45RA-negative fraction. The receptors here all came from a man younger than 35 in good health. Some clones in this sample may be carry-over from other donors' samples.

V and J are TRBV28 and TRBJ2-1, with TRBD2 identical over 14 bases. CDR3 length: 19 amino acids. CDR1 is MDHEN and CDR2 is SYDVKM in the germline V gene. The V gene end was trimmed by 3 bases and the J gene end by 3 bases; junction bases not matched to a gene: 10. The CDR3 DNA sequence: TGTGCCAGCAGTTTCGGACTAGCGGGAGGCCTCGGCTACTACAATGAGCAGTTCTTC. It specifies CASSFGLAGGLGYYNEQFF.

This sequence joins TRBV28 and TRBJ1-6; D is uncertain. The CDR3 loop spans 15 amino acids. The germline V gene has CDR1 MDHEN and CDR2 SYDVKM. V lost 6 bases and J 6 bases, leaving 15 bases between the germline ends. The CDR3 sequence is CASRSQQVRNSPLHF. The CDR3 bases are TGTGCCAGCAGGTCACAGCAGGTCCGTAATTCACCCCTCCACTTT.

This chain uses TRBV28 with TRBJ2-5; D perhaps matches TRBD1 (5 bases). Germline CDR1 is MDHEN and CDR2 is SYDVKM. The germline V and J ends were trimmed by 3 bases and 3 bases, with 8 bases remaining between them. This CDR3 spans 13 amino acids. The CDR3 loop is CASSFDREETQYF. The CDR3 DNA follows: TGTGCCAGCAGTTTTGACAGAGAAGAGACCCAGTACTTC.

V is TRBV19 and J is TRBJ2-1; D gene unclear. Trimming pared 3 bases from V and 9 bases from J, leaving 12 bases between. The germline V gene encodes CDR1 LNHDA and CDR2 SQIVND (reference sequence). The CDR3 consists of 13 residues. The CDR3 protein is CASSIWAFREQFF. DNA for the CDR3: TGTGCCAGTAGTATCTGGGCGTTTCGTGAGCAGTTCTTC.

For the CDR3, the DNA is TGTGCCAGCAGTGGGACAGGGAGTAACGAGCAGTACTTC. This sequence encodes CASSGTGSNEQYF. The genes are TRBV6-6 and TRBJ2-7; 9 nucleotides match TRBD1. The germline gives CDR1 MNHNY, CDR2 SVGAGI (reference sequence). With V trimmed by 5 bases and J by 5 bases, 4 bases remained unmatched. CDR3 size: 13 residues.

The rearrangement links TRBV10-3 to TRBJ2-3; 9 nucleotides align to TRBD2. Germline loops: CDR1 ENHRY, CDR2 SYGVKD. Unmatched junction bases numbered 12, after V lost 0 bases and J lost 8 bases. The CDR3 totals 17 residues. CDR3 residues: CAISESRAGGPFGTQYF. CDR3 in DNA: TGTGCCATCAGTGAGTCGAGAGCGGGAGGCCCCTTCGGTACGCAGTATTTT.

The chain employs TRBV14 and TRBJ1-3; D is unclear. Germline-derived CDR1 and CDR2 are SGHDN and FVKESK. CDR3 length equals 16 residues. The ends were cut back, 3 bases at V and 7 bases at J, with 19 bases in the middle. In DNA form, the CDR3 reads TGTGCCAGCAGCCATCGTAGACCGACTGTTCGGAACACCATATATTTT. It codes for CASSHRRPTVRNTIYF. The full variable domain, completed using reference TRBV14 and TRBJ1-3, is EAGVTQFPSHSVIEKGQTVTLRCDPISGHDNLYWYRRVMGKEIKFLLHFVKESKQDESGMPNNRFLAERTGGTYSTLKVQPAELEDSGVYFCASSHRRPTVRNTIYFGEGSWLTVV.

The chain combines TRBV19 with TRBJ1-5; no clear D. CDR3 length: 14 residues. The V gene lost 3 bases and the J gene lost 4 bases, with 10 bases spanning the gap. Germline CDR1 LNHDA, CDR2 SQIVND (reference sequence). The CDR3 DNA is TGTGCCAGTAGTATTATGGAGGGAAATCAGCCCCAGCATTTT. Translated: CASSIMEGNQPQHF. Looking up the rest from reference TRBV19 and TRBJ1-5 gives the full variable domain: DGGITQSPKYLFRKEGQNVTLSCEQNLNHDAMYWYRQDPGQGLRLIYYSQIVNDFQKGDIAEGYSVSREKKESFPLTVTSAQKNPTAFYLCASSIMEGNQPQHFGDGTRLSIL.

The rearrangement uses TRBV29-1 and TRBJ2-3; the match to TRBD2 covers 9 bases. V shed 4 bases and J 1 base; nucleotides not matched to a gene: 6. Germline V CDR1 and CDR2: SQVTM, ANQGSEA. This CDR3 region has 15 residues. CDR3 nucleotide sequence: TGCAGCGTTGGAGGGGCGGGAGGGGGCACAGATACGCAGTATTTT. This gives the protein CSVGGAGGGTDTQYF.

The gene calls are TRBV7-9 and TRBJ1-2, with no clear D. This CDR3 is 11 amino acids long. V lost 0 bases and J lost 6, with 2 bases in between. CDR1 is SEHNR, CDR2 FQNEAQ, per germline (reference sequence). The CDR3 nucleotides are TGTGCCAGCAGCTTAGCAGATGGCTACACCTTC. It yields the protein CASSLADGYTF. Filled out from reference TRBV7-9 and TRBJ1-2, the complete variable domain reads DTGVSQNPRHKITKRGQNVTFRCDPISEHNRLYWYRQTLGQGPEFLTYFQNEAQLEKSRLLSDRFSAERPKGSFSTLEIQRTEQGDSAMYLCASSLADGYTFGSGTRLTVV.

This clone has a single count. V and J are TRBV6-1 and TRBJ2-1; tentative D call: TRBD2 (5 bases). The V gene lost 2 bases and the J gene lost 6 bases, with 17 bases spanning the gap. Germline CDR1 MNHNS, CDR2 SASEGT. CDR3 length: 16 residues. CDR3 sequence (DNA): TGTGCCAGCAGTGAAAGGTGGGGTTCGGACTTCAATGAGCAGTTCTTC. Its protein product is CASSERWGSDFNEQFF.

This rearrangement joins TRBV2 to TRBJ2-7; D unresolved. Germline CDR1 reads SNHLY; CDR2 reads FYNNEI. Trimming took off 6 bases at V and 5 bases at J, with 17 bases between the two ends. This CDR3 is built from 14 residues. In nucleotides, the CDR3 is TGTGCCAGCAGCTACAGTGGTGCGCGCGACGAGCAGTACTTC. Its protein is CASSYSGARDEQYF.

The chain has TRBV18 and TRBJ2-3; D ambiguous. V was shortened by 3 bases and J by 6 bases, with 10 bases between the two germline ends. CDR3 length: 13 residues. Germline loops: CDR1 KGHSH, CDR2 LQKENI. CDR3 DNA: TGTGCCAGCTCACCTGCCCCGCGGGATACGCAGTATTTT. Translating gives CASSPAPRDTQYF.

CDR3 DNA: TGTGCCAGCACCCAGGGACAGGCAAACTATGGCTACACCTTC. It yields the protein CASTQGQANYGYTF. The chain uses TRBV2 and TRBJ1-2; TRBD1 matches at 8 bases. With V trimmed by 7 bases and J by 2 bases, 6 bases remained unmatched. Germline assignment: CDR1 SNHLY and CDR2 FYNNEI. The CDR3 has 14 residues.

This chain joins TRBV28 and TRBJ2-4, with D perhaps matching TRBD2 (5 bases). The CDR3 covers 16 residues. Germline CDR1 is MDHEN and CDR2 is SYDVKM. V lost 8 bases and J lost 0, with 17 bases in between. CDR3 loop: CASLPSGILAKNIQYF. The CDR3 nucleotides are TGTGCCAGCCTTCCCTCGGGGATCCTAGCCAAAAACATTCAGTACTTC. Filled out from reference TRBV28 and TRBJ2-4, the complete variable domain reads DVKVTQSSRYLVKRTGEKVFLECVQDMDHENMFWYRQDPGLGLRLIYFSYDVKMKEKGDIPEGYSVSREKKERFSLILESASTNQTSMYLCASLPSGILAKNIQYFGAGTRLSVL.

CDR3 region: CSAGQAPDQPQHF. CDR3 nucleotides: TGCAGCGCGGGACAGGCCCCGGATCAGCCCCAGCATTTT. The chain carries TRBV29-1 and TRBJ1-5; 8 positions match TRBD1. The CDR3 contains 13 residues. V was clipped by 7 bases and J by 5 bases; unmatched bases: 7. CDR1 and CDR2 from the germline V gene are SQVTM and ANQGSEA.

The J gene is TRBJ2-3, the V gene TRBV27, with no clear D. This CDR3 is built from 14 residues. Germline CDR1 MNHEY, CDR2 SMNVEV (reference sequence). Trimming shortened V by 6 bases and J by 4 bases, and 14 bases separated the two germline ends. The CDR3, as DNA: TGTGCCAGCAGGTTAGGGTGGGTTTCAGATACGCAGTATTTT. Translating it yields CASRLGWVSDTQYF.

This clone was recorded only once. Here the CDR3 reads CASSSRLAGTFNEQFF. In DNA form, the CDR3 reads TGTGCCAGTAGTTCCCGACTAGCGGGAACTTTCAATGAGCAGTTCTTC. V is TRBV19 and J is TRBJ2-1, with 11 bases aligning to TRBD2. The CDR3 has 16 amino acids. The ends lost 5 bases at V and 6 bases at J; junction bases unmatched: 9. Germline CDR1 LNHDA, CDR2 SQIVND (reference sequence).

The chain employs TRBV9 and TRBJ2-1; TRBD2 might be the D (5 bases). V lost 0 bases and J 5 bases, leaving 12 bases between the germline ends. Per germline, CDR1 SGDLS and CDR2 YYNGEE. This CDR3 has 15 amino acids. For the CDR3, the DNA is TGTGCCAGCAGCGTAGGTGGACTGTATAACAATGAGCAGTTCTTC. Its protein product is CASSVGGLYNNEQFF.

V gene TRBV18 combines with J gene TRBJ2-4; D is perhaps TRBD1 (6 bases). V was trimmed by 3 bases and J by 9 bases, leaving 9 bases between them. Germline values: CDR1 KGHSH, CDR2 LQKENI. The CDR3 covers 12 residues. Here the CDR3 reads CASSPDSSIQYF. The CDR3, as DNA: TGTGCCAGCTCACCGGACAGTTCCATTCAGTACTTC.

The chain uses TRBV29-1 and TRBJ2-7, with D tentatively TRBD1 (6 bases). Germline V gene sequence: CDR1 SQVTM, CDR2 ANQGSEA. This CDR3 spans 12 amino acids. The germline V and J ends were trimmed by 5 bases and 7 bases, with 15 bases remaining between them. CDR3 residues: CSVITGMGEQYF. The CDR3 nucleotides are TGCAGCGTTATCACAGGGATGGGGGAGCAGTACTTC.

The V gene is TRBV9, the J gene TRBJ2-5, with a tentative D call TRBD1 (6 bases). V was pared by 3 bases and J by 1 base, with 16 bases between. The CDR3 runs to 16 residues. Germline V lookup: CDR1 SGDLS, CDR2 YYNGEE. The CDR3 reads CASSATTGYPQETQYF. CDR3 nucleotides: TGTGCCAGCAGCGCCACGACAGGATACCCCCAAGAGACCCAGTACTTC.

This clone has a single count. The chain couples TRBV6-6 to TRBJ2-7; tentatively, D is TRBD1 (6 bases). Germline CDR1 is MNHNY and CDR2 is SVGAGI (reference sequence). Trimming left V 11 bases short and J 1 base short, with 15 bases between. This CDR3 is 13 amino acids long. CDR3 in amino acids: CAAGVVGSYEQYF. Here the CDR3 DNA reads TGTGCCGCAGGGGTAGTTGGATCCTACGAGCAGTACTTC.